This record looks at one T cell receptor beta chain sequence and its context. Generated by immunoSEQ multiplex PCR, the TCRdb table keeps only in-frame clones and is missing some. The sample lists around 2,000,000 clones, about 95% seen once, with about 0.13% in the top ten. This sample stems from a study of shared clonotypes between healthy human individuals. Study-level information: There were three CD4 naive, three CD4 memory, two CD8 naive and one CD8 memory plates per donor.

The CDR3 contains 17 residues. The germline V gene encodes CDR1 LGHNT and CDR2 FRNRAP. The ends lost 4 bases at V and 2 bases at J; junction bases unmatched: 6. The chain links TRBV12-5 to TRBJ2-1; 12 bases match TRBD2. This clonotype was obtained from a man younger than 35 in good health. Input material: naive CD4+ T cells sorted from blood. Specified subset: CD45RA+ positively selected. The CDR3 reads CASGSVLAGGTYNEQFF. Here the CDR3 DNA reads TGTGCTAGTGGTTCAGTACTAGCGGGGGGCACCTACAATGAGCAGTTCTTC.